This T cell receptor (beta chain) was sequenced for a study of blood T cell repertoires in COVID-19. Study context: COVID-19 samples, acute and convalescent, were from the United States, Italy and Spain. Sources were T cells, B-cell-depleted T cells, or PBMCs; the material itself was cDNA or gDNA.

In the original analysis: Estimates of nucleated cell counts were drawn from the amplification of reference gene primers. Method: immunoSEQ multiplex PCR; TCRdb's copy keeps in-frame clones and lacks some. From that table come the V and J calls and clone size; the DNA was used to work out D and trimming. The sample consists of 120,000 to 150,000 clones, approximately 87% of them appearing once. The V gene's germline CDR1 is SNHLY and CDR2 FYNNEI. CDR3 length: 14 amino acids. With V trimmed by 8 bases and J by 3 bases, 6 bases remained unmatched. This TCR was recovered from a woman between 45 and 65 years old with active or convalescent COVID-19. This chain links TRBV2 with TRBJ2-7, with 11 bases that match TRBD2. Material for sequencing was peripheral blood. This CDR3 is CASGRLAGNYEQYF. Written as DNA, the CDR3 is TGTGCCAGCGGAAGACTAGCGGGGAACTACGAGCAGTACTTC.